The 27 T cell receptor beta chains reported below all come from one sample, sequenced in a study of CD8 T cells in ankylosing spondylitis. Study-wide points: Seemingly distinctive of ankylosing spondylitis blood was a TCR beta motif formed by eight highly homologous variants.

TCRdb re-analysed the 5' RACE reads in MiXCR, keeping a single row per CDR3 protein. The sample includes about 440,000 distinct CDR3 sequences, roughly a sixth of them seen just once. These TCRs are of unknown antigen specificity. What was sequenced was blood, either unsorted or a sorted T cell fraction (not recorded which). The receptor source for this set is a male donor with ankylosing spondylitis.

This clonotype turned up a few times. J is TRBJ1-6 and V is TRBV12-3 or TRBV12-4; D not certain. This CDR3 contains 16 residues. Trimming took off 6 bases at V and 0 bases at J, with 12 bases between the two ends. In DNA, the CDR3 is TGTGCCAGCAGCAGTACAGCCAACTCCTATAATTCACCCCTCCACTTT. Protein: CASSSTANSYNSPLHF.

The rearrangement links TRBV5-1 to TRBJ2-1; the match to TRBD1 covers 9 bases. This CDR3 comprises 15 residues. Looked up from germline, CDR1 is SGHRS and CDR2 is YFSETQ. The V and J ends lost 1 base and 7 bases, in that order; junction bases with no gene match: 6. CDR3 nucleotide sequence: TGCGCCAGCAGCTTGCTACAGGGGGCTCAGAATGAGCAGTTCTTC. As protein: CASSLLQGAQNEQFF.

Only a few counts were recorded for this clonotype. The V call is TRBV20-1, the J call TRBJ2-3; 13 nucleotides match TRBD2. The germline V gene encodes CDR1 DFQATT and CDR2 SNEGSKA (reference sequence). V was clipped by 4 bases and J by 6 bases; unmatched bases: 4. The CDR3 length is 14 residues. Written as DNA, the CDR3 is TGCAGTGCTATCACTAGCGGGGGGGGCGATACGCAGTATTTT. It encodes CSAITSGGGDTQYF.

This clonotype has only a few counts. The CDR3 nucleotides are TGTGCCTCCGGGGGGTGGGGGCAAGAGACCCAGTACTTC. This codes for CASGGWGQETQYF. The V and J genes are TRBV6-1 and TRBJ2-5, with 7 bases aligning to TRBD2. Germline trimming cut 11 bases from V and 2 bases from J; bases unmatched to any gene: 8. CDR1 is MNHNS, CDR2 SASEGT, per germline. The CDR3 consists of 13 residues.

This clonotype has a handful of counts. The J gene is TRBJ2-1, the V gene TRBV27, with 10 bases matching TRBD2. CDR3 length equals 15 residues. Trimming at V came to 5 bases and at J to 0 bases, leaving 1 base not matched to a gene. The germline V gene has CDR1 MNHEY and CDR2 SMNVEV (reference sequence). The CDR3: CASSRLAGSYNEQFF. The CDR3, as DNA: TGTGCCAGCAGTCGACTAGCGGGCTCCTACAATGAGCAGTTCTTC.

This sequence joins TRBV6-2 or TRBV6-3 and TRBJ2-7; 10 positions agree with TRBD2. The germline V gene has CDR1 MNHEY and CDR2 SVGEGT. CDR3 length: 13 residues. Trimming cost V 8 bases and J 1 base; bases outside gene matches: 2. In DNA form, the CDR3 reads TGTGCCAGCGAACTAGCGGGGTCCTACGAGCAGTACTTC. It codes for CASELAGSYEQYF.

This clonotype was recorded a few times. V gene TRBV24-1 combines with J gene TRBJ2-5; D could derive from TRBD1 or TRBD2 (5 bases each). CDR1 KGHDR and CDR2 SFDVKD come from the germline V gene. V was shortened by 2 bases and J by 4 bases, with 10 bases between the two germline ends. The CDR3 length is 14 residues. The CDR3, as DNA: TGTGCCACCAGTGATTGGGCTGGGGGAGAGACCCAGTACTTC. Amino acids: CATSDWAGGETQYF.

For the CDR3, the DNA is TGTGCCACCAGCTCCCGCAGCCCAGATACGCAGTATTTT. Protein: CATSSRSPDTQYF. The chain couples TRBV24-1 to TRBJ2-3; D unresolved. The germline V gene has CDR1 KGHDR and CDR2 SFDVKD. CDR3 length: 13 amino acids. Trimming took 7 bases from V and 4 from J, leaving 11 bases between them.

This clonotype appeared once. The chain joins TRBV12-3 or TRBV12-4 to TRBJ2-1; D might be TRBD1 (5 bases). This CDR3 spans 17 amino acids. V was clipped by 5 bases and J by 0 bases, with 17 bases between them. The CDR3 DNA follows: TGTGCCAGCAGTCCCCCATGGGGCGGTCCCTCCTACAATGAGCAGTTCTTC. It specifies CASSPPWGGPSYNEQFF.

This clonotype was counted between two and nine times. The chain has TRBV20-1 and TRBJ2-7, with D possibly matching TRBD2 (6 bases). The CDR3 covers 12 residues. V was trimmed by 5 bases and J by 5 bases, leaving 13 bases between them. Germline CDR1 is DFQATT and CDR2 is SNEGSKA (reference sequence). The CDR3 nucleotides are TGCAGTGCTCCCGCGGGCGGGAACGAGCAGTACTTC. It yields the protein CSAPAGGNEQYF.

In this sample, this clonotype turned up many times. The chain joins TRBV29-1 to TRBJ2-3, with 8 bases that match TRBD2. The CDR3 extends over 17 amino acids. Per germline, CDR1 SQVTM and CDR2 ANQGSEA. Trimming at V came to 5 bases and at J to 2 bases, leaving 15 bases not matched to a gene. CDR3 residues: CSVTKRSGSPDTDTQYF. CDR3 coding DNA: TGCAGCGTTACTAAAAGGAGCGGGAGCCCCGACACAGATACGCAGTATTTT.

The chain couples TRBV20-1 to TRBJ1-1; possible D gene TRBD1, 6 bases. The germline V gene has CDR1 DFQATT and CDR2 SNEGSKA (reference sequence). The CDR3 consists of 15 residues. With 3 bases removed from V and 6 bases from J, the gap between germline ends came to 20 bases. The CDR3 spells CSASSEAAGVSEAFF. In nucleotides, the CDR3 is TGCAGTGCTAGTAGTGAGGCGGCAGGGGTATCTGAAGCTTTCTTT.

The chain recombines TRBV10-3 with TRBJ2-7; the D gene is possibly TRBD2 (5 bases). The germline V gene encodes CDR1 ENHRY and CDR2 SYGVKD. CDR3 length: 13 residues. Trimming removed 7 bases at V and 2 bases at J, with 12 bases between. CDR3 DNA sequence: TGTGCCATCAAGGGAGACTCGACCTACGAGCAGTACTTC. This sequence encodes CAIKGDSTYEQYF.

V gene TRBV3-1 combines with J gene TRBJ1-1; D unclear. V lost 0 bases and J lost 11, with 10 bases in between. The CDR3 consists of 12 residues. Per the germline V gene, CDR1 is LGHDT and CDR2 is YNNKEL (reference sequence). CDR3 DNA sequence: TGTGCCAGCAGCCAAGATGGTCCATATGCTTTCTTT. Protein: CASSQDGPYAFF. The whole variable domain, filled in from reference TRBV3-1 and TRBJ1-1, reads DTAVSQTPKYLVTQMGNDKSIKCEQNLGHDTMYWYKQDSKKFLKIMFSYNNKELIINETVPNRFSPKSPDKAHLNLHINSLELGDSAVYFCASSQDGPYAFFGQGTRLTVV.

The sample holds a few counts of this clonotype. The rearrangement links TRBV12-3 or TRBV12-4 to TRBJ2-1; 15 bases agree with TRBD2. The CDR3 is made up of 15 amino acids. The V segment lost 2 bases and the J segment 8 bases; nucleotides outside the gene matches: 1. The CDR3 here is CASSLRTSGGDEQFF. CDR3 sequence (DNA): TGTGCCAGCAGTTTAAGGACTAGCGGGGGGGATGAGCAGTTCTTC.

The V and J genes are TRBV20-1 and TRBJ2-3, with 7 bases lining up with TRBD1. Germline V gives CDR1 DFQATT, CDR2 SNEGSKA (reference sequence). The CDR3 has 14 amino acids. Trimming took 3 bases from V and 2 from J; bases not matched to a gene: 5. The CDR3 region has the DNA TGCAGTGCTAGTGGCCAGGGGGTCACAGATACGCAGTATTTT. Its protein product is CSASGQGVTDTQYF.

The CDR3 DNA reads as TGTGCCAGCTCACTACCCAGGGTACAGACCGGGGAGCTGTTTTTT. It is translated as CASSLPRVQTGELFF. The chain has TRBV18 and TRBJ2-2; D perhaps matches TRBD1 (5 bases). The CDR3 contains 15 residues. In germline, CDR1 is KGHSH, CDR2 LQKENI. V dropped 4 bases and J dropped 5 bases, with 14 bases sitting between them.

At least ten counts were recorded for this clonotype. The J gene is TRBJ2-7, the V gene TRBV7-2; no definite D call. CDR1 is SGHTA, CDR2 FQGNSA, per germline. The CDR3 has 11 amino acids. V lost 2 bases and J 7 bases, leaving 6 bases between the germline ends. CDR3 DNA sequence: TGTGCCAGCAGCTTAATGAAAGAGCAGTACTTC. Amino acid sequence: CASSLMKEQYF.

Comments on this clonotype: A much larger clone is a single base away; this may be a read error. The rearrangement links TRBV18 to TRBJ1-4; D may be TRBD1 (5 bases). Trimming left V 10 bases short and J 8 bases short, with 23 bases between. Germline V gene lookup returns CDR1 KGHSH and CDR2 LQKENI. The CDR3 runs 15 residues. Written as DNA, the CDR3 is TGTGCCAACTCTCCAACAGGCAAAATCGAGGAAAAACTGTTTTTT. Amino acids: CANSPTGKIEEKLFF.

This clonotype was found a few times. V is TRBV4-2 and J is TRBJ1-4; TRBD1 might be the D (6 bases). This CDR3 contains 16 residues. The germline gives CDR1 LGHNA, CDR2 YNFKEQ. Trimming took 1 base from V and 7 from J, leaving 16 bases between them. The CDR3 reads CASSQVGGPSGEKLFF. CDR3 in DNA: TGTGCCAGCAGCCAAGTTGGGGGGCCCTCCGGTGAAAAACTGTTTTTT.

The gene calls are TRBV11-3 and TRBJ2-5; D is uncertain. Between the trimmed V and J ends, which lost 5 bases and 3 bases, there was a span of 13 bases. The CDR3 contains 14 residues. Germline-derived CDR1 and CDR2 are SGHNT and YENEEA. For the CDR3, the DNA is TGTGCCAGCAGCCCTCGAGATAAGGAAGAGACCCAGTACTTC. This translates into CASSPRDKEETQYF.

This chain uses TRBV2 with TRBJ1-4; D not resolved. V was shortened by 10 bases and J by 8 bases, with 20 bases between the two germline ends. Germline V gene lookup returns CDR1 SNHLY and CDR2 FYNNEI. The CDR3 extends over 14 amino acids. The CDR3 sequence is CATLSGPEQEKLFF. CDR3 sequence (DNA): TGTGCCACTCTTTCAGGCCCGGAGCAGGAAAAACTGTTTTTT.

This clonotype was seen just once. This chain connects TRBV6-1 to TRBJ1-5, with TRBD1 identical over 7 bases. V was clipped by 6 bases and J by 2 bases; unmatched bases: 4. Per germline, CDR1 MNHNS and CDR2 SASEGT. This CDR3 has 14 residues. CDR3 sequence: CASRQGERNQPQHF. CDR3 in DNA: TGTGCCAGCAGGCAGGGGGAACGCAATCAGCCCCAGCATTTT.

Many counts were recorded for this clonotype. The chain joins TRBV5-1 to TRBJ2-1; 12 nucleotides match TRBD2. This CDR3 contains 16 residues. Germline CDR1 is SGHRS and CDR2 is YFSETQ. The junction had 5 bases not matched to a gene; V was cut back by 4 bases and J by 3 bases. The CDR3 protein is CASSPLAGGGYNEQFF. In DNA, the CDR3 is TGCGCCAGCAGCCCTCTAGCGGGAGGGGGCTACAATGAGCAGTTCTTC.

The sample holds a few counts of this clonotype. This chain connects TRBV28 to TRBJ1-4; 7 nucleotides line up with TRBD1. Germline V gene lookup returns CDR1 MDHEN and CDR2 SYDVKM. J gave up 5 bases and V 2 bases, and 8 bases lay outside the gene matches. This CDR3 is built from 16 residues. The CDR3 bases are TGTGCCAGCAGTTTAGGTCTAGGGGGCATCAATGAAAAACTGTTTTTT. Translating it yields CASSLGLGGINEKLFF.

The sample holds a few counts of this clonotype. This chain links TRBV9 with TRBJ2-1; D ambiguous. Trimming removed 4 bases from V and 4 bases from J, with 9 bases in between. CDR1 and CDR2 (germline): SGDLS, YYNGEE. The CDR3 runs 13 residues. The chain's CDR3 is CASSRSPYNEQFF. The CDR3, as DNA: TGTGCCAGCAGCAGGTCGCCTTACAATGAGCAGTTCTTC.

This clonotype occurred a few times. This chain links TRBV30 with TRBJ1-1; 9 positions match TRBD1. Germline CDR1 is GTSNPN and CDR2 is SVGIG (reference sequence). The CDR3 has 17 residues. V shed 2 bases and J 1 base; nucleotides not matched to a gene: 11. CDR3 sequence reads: CAWSSSGTGLWNTEAFF. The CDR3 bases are TGTGCCTGGAGTTCATCCGGGACAGGGCTCTGGAACACTGAAGCTTTCTTT.